Below are 6 T cell receptor beta chains sequenced from a single sample in a study of kidney transplant recipient with SARS-CoV-2 infection. TCRdb fed the reads into MiXCR, producing one record per CDR3 protein. This table holds fewer than 250,000 distinct CDR3 sequences, 29% found once. The sample here was a blood sample, taken at baseline and between days 110 and 120 from a kidney transplant recipient. These receptors were obtained from a male patient aged 30 to 40 who had COVID-19 and was a kidney transplant recipient. The graft donor may be the source of some T cells.

The chain is built from TRBV20-1 and TRBJ2-1, with TRBD1 matching over 11 bases. Germline V gives CDR1 DFQATT, CDR2 SNEGSKA (reference sequence). The CDR3 runs 14 residues. V shed 6 bases, J shed 4 bases, and the junction held 5 bases outside the gene matches. The CDR3 bases are TGCAGTGCGCGGACAGGGGGCCGGTACAATGAGCAGTTCTTC. It yields the protein CSARTGGRYNEQFF.

This clonotype was recorded at least ten times. The chain has TRBV28 and TRBJ1-1; 7 nucleotides line up with TRBD1. Per the germline V gene, CDR1 is MDHEN and CDR2 is SYDVKM. The CDR3 covers 15 residues. V was pared by 4 bases and J by 1 base, with 6 bases of the junction left unmatched. The CDR3 region is CASSSPTGSNTEAFF. The CDR3 DNA is TGTGCCAGCAGTTCACCGACAGGGTCGAACACTGAAGCTTTCTTT. The complete variable domain, with remaining parts taken from reference TRBV28 and TRBJ1-1, reads DVKVTQSSRYLVKRTGEKVFLECVQDMDHENMFWYRQDPGLGLRLIYFSYDVKMKEKGDIPEGYSVSREKKERFSLILESASTNQTSMYLCASSSPTGSNTEAFFGQGTRLTVV.

This clonotype was counted at least ten times. V is TRBV8-2 and J is TRBJ1-2. TRBV8-2 is a listed pseudogene. This CDR3 is built from 16 residues. DNA of the CDR3: TGTGGCAGTGCATTTGGTGATAGCCGAAAGACCTATGGCTACACCTTC. This translates into CGSAFGDSRKTYGYTF.

Many counts were recorded for this clonotype. The chain employs TRBV9 and TRBJ1-5; 8 nucleotides agree with TRBD1. This CDR3 contains 14 residues. Trimming took 3 bases from V and 1 from J; bases not matched to a gene: 0. Germline CDR1 is SGDLS and CDR2 is YYNGEE. CDR3 sequence: CASSGTGSNQPQHF. For the CDR3, the DNA is TGTGCCAGCAGCGGGACAGGGAGCAATCAGCCCCAGCATTTT.

This clonotype has ten or more counts. V usage is TRBV27 and J usage is TRBJ2-2; weak D call: TRBD2 (6 bases). The germline V and J ends were trimmed by 0 bases and 7 bases, with 6 bases remaining between them. This CDR3 is 13 amino acids long. Germline V CDR1 and CDR2: MNHEY, SMNVEV (reference sequence). The CDR3 DNA follows: TGTGCCAGCAGTTTATCGCGGGGCGGGGAGCTGTTTTTT. Residues: CASSLSRGGELFF.

As to this clonotype: This could be a read error, since a much larger clone is one nucleotide away. The chain's CDR3 is CASSVRESSYNSPLHF. The CDR3 region has the DNA TGTGCCAGCAGTGTTCGCGAGAGCTCCTATAATTCACCCCTCCACTTT. The J gene is TRBJ1-6, the V gene TRBV6-5; unclear D gene. CDR1 MNHEY and CDR2 SVGAGI come from the germline V gene. The V end was cut by 5 bases, the J end by 0 bases, with 11 bases between. The CDR3 is 16 residues long.